Included here is one T cell receptor (beta chain) sequence, with context. Its target is unknown. There were only healthy Caucasians among the donors. This sample stems from a study of identical twins. The CDR3 is 15 amino acids. V shed 6 bases, J shed 6 bases, and the junction held 7 bases outside the gene matches. Germline CDR1 reads MNHEY; CDR2 reads SMNVEV (reference sequence). Whole-study findings and limits: In cord blood, abundant beta clonotypes had fewer insertions; memory showed no trend. Monozygotic twins shared more out-of-frame TCR alpha than recombination models predicted.

TCRdb reanalysed the 5' RACE reads using MiXCR and keeps one entry per CDR3 protein. This table holds fewer than 250,000 distinct CDR3 sequences, approximately 7% found once. A further study also used this sample, focusing on yellow fever vaccine responses in identical twins.

The rearrangement links TRBV27 to TRBJ2-1, with 11 bases identical to TRBD1. The source of this sequence is a woman between 18 and 29 years old in good health. Sample: memory (CD45RO+) T cells sorted from blood. In nucleotides, the CDR3 is TGTGCCAGCAGCTATCTTGGGACAGGGGGCAATGAGCAGTTCTTC. It specifies CASSYLGTGGNEQFF.